Below, 23 T cell receptor beta chains from the same sample are listed, as sequenced in a study of blood T cell repertoires in COVID-19. Using immunoSEQ multiplex PCR, the repertoire was profiled, and TCRdb retains in-frame clones only, with some absent. Of more than 200,000 clones listed, about 86% are singletons. Sequencing was performed on peripheral blood. Receptors were obtained from a man of 80 years or more with acute or convalescent COVID-19.

The chain combines TRBV6-5 with TRBJ1-6; 7 bases are a match to TRBD1. The length of the CDR3 is 15 residues. The germline V gene has CDR1 MNHEY and CDR2 SVGAGI. J lost 7 bases, V lost 7 bases, and 10 bases had no gene match. The DNA of the CDR3 is TGTGCCAGCACTCTTGCAGGGGGTTTGAATTCACCCCTCCACTTT. It codes for CASTLAGGLNSPLHF.

The rearrangement uses TRBV24-1 and TRBJ1-2; 9 nucleotides agree with TRBD1. Germline values: CDR1 KGHDR, CDR2 SFDVKD. This CDR3 is 16 amino acids long. The V and J ends lost 4 bases and 4 bases, in that order; junction bases with no gene match: 9. CDR3 nucleotide sequence: TGTGCCACCAGTGACCCCGGACAGGGGCAAGGCTATGGCTACACCTTC. Its protein is CATSDPGQGQGYGYTF.

The genes are TRBV11-1 and TRBJ2-3; D perhaps matches TRBD1 (5 bases). With 2 bases removed from V and 6 bases from J, the gap between germline ends came to 12 bases. The CDR3 spans 14 residues. Germline values: CDR1 SGHAT, CDR2 FQDESV (reference sequence). This CDR3 is CASSLTRADDTQYF. CDR3 sequence (DNA): TGTGCCAGCAGCTTAACCAGGGCAGACGATACGCAGTATTTT.

The rearrangement uses TRBV6-4 and TRBJ1-1; perhaps TRBD1 as D (5 bases). The length of the CDR3 is 16 residues. Per germline, CDR1 MRHNA and CDR2 SNTAGT. V gave up 6 bases and J gave up 4 bases, with 21 bases separating them. The CDR3 spells CASRREGLATGTEAFF. CDR3 coding DNA: TGTGCCAGCAGGAGGGAGGGGTTAGCGACGGGCACTGAAGCTTTCTTT.

The chain carries TRBV27 and TRBJ1-1; TRBD1 aligns across 7 bases. V lost 6 bases and J lost 1; bases outside the gene matches: 11. The CDR3 is made up of 16 amino acids. Germline CDR1 reads MNHEY; CDR2 reads SMNVEV (reference sequence). As DNA, the CDR3 is TGTGCCAGCAGCCGACGGCCCAGGGGGACGAACACTGAAGCTTTCTTT. It encodes CASSRRPRGTNTEAFF.

The chain combines TRBV24-1 with TRBJ2-1, with 8 bases identical to TRBD1. The germline V gene encodes CDR1 KGHDR and CDR2 SFDVKD. This CDR3 spans 14 amino acids. Trimming removed 5 bases from V and 7 bases from J; junction bases left unmatched: 6. CDR3 sequence reads: CATSGQGAVNEQFF. DNA for the CDR3: TGTGCCACCAGTGGCCAGGGGGCAGTGAATGAGCAGTTCTTC.

The gene calls are TRBV19 and TRBJ2-6, with TRBD1 matching 8 bases. Germline trimming cut 7 bases from V and 0 bases from J; bases unmatched to any gene: 8. This CDR3 has 17 amino acids. Germline V gene lookup returns CDR1 LNHDA and CDR2 SQIVND (reference sequence). CDR3 coding DNA: TGTGCCAGTAACCTCAGGGGGCTCCGCTCTGGGGCCAACGTCCTGACTTTC. Translating gives CASNLRGLRSGANVLTF.

This rearrangement joins TRBV19 to TRBJ2-4; possible D gene TRBD1, 6 bases. Trimming took off 1 base at V and 0 bases at J, with 13 bases between the two ends. In germline, CDR1 is LNHDA, CDR2 SQIVND (reference sequence). The CDR3 spans 17 residues. Here the CDR3 DNA reads TGTGCCAGTAGTATAGGGGGACACCTTCTAGCCAAAAACATTCAGTACTTC. This gives the protein CASSIGGHLLAKNIQYF.

The genes are TRBV5-4 and TRBJ1-2; D is perhaps TRBD1 (5 bases). Germline values: CDR1 SGHNT, CDR2 YYREEE (reference sequence). There are 15 residues in the CDR3. The germline V and J ends were trimmed by 2 bases and 2 bases, with 13 bases remaining between them. As DNA, the CDR3 is TGTGCCAGCAGCTTCGGTGGGGGGGTAAACTATGGCTACACCTTC. It is translated as CASSFGGGVNYGYTF.

The V gene is TRBV7-9, the J gene TRBJ2-1; weak D call: TRBD2 (6 bases). CDR3 length: 16 amino acids. Germline CDR1 SEHNR, CDR2 FQNEAQ (reference sequence). Between the trimmed V and J ends, which lost 1 base and 7 bases, there was a span of 17 bases. The CDR3 coding sequence is TGTGCCAGCAGCTTAGGGAGACTAGGGAATTATAATGAGCAGTTCTTC. Encoded protein: CASSLGRLGNYNEQFF. Looking up the rest from reference TRBV7-9 and TRBJ2-1 gives the full variable domain: DTGVSQNPRHKITKRGQNVTFRCDPISEHNRLYWYRQTLGQGPEFLTYFQNEAQLEKSRLLSDRFSAERPKGSFSTLEIQRTEQGDSAMYLCASSLGRLGNYNEQFFGPGTRLTVL.

V and J are TRBV7-8 and TRBJ1-2; 7 nucleotides line up with TRBD1. In germline, CDR1 is SGHVS, CDR2 FQNEAQ. Trimming at V came to 5 bases and at J to 2 bases, leaving 11 bases not matched to a gene. The length of the CDR3 is 16 residues. This CDR3 reads CASSERGQSANYGYTF. The CDR3 DNA reads as TGTGCCAGCAGCGAGAGGGGGCAATCGGCCAACTATGGCTACACCTTC.

The chain joins TRBV30 to TRBJ2-7; 9 positions match TRBD1. The germline CDR1 and CDR2 sequences are GTSNPN and SVGIG (reference sequence). V lost 4 bases to trimming and J lost 2 bases; unmatched junction nucleotides: 6. The CDR3 length is 14 residues. The chain's CDR3 is CAWTGTGITYEQYF. The CDR3 DNA reads as TGTGCCTGGACGGGGACAGGGATTACCTACGAGCAGTACTTC.

CDR3 region: CASSLQRQGNSPLHF. The CDR3 DNA reads TGCGCCAGCAGCTTGCAGAGACAGGGGAATTCACCCCTCCACTTT. J is TRBJ1-6 and V is TRBV5-1; 8 bases match TRBD1. Germline V gene data show CDR1 as SGHRS and CDR2 as YFSETQ. V gave up 1 base and J gave up 7 bases; unmatched junction bases: 4. The CDR3 is made up of 15 amino acids. The whole variable domain, filled in from reference TRBV5-1 and TRBJ1-6, reads KAGVTQTPRYLIKTRGQQVTLSCSPISGHRSVSWYQQTPGQGLQFLFEYFSETQRNKGNFPGRFSGRQFSNSRSEMNVSTLELGDSALYLCASSLQRQGNSPLHFGNGTRLTVT.

The V gene is TRBV11-2, the J gene TRBJ1-1, with D unresolved. CDR3 length: 13 residues. Germline assignment: CDR1 SGHAT and CDR2 FQNNGV. Trimming left V 8 bases short and J 0 bases short, with 10 bases between. This CDR3 is CASSSLMNTEAFF. The CDR3 DNA is TGTGCCAGCTCCTCTCTAATGAACACTGAAGCTTTCTTT.

This chain uses TRBV28 with TRBJ2-7; 10 bases are shared with TRBD1. CDR3 length: 15 residues. V lost 3 bases and J lost 6; bases outside the gene matches: 8. Germline CDR1 MDHEN, CDR2 SYDVKM. The CDR3 spells CASSFAGTGVFEQYF. CDR3 DNA sequence: TGTGCCAGCAGTTTTGCCGGGACAGGGGTCTTCGAGCAGTACTTC.

The chain links TRBV25-1 to TRBJ2-7, with 7 bases identical to TRBD1. The CDR3 spans 14 residues. CDR1 and CDR2 from the germline V gene are MGHDK and SYGVNS. Trimming took 4 bases from V and 2 from J; bases not matched to a gene: 5. The CDR3 protein is CASSVAGTAYEQYF. CDR3 bases: TGTGCCAGCAGTGTCGCCGGGACAGCCTACGAGCAGTACTTC.

Notes on this clone: The sample contains more than one DNA sequence encoding this CDR3. This chain connects TRBV3-1 (or the pseudogene TRBV3-2) to TRBJ1-2, with 8 bases aligning to TRBD1. Trimming took 4 bases from V and 4 from J; bases not matched to a gene: 5. CDR1 and CDR2 (germline): LGHDT, YNNKEL (reference sequence). The CDR3 covers 14 residues. The CDR3 loop reads CASSPGTGSYGYTF. DNA for the CDR3: TGTGCCAGCAGCCCTGGGACAGGATCCTATGGCTACACCTTC.

The sample holds one count of this clone. The J gene is TRBJ2-6, the V gene TRBV7-2, with a possible D match to TRBD1 (6 bases). V was trimmed by 2 bases and J by 0 bases, leaving 14 bases between them. Germline V lookup: CDR1 SGHTA, CDR2 FQGNSA. This CDR3 contains 18 residues. The CDR3: CASSLKSQGSSGANVLTF. The CDR3 DNA is TGTGCCAGCAGCTTAAAGTCGCAGGGGAGCTCTGGGGCCAACGTCCTGACTTTC.

This chain joins TRBV3-1 (or the pseudogene TRBV3-2) and TRBJ1-2; D might be TRBD1 (5 bases). V shed 4 bases and J shed 5 bases, with 20 bases lying between them. Looked up from germline, CDR1 is LGHDT and CDR2 is YNNKEL (reference sequence). There are 16 residues in the CDR3. In DNA, the CDR3 is TGTGCCAGCAGCCCGACGGGACTCCGGACCGGGTATGGCTACACCTTC. It specifies CASSPTGLRTGYGYTF.

The CDR3 nucleotides are TGTGCCAGCAGTCACGAGGGTTACGAGCAGTACTTC. It yields the protein CASSHEGYEQYF. The gene calls are TRBV6-5 and TRBJ2-7; D is perhaps TRBD2 (5 bases). CDR3 size: 12 residues. Trimming took 5 bases from V and 4 from J, leaving 9 bases between them. Germline loops: CDR1 MNHEY, CDR2 SVGAGI.

The chain has TRBV7-3 and TRBJ2-7; perhaps TRBD1 as D (5 bases). This CDR3 has 15 amino acids. Germline V CDR1 and CDR2: SGHTA, FQGTGA. Trimming stripped 2 bases from V and 0 bases from J, with 11 bases between. The CDR3 DNA follows: TGTGCCAGCAGCTTATGGGCAGGGAACTCCTACGAGCAGTACTTC. This codes for CASSLWAGNSYEQYF.

The rearrangement joins TRBV15 to TRBJ1-1; tentative D call: TRBD1 (5 bases). With 6 bases removed from V and 0 bases from J, the gap between germline ends came to 14 bases. Looked up from germline, CDR1 is LNHNV and CDR2 is YYDKDF (reference sequence). The CDR3 consists of 15 residues. CDR3 coding DNA: TGTGCCACCAGAGGTCAGGGAAACATGAACACTGAAGCTTTCTTT. Its protein is CATRGQGNMNTEAFF.

The chain joins TRBV21-1 to TRBJ2-5; the D segment call TRBD1 is taken from the table without a DNA check. TRBV21-1 is assigned pseudogene status. This CDR3 spans 14 amino acids. CDR3 residues: CASSKADIQETQYF. Written as DNA, the CDR3 is TGTGCCAGCAGCAAAGCGGACATCCAGGAGACCCAGTACTTC.